This T cell receptor (beta chain) comes out of a study of blood T cell repertoires in COVID-19. The table came from immunoSEQ multiplex PCR; TCRdb's copy has only in-frame clones and leaves some out. The table lists hundreds of thousands of clones, 90% of them singletons. The CDR3 consists of 14 residues. Trimming cost V 6 bases and J 4 bases; bases outside gene matches: 4. Looked up from germline, CDR1 is SGHTA and CDR2 is FQGNSA. V and J are TRBV7-2 and TRBJ1-5; the match to TRBD1 covers 9 bases. The receptor was isolated from a woman aged 40 to 49 with COVID-19, enrolled during active disease. Specimen: peripheral blood. The CDR3: CASSSDRGNQPQHF. CDR3 bases: TGTGCCAGCAGTTCTGACAGGGGGAATCAGCCCCAGCATTTT.